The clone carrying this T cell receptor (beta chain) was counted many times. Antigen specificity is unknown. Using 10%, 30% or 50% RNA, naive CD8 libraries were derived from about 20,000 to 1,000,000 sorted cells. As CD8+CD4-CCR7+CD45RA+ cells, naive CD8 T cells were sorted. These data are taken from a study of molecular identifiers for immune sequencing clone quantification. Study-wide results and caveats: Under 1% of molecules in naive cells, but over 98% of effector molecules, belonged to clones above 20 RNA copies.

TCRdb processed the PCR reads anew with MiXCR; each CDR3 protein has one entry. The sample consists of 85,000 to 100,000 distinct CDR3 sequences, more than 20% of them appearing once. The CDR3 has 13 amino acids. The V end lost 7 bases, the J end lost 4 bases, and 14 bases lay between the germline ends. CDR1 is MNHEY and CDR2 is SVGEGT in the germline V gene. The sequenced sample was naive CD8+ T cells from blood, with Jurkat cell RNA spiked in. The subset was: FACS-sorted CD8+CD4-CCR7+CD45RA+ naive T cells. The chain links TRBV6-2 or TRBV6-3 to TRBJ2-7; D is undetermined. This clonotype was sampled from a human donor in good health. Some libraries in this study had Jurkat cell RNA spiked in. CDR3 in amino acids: CASNPGEDYEQYF. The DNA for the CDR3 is TGTGCCAGCAATCCCGGAGAGGATTACGAGCAGTACTTC.